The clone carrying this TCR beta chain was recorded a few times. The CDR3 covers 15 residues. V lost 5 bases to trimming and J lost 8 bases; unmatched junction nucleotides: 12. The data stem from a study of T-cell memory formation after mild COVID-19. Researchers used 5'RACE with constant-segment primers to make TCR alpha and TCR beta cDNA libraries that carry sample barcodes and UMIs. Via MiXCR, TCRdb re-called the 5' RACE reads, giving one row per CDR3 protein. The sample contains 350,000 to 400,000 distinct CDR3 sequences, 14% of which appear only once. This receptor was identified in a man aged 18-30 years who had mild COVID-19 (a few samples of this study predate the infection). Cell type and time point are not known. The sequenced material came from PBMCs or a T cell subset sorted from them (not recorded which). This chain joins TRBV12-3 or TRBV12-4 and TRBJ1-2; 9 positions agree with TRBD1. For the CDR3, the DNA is TGTGCCAGCAGTCCTTCGGACAGGGGAAGTAGAGGCTACACCTTC. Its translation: CASSPSDRGSRGYTF.